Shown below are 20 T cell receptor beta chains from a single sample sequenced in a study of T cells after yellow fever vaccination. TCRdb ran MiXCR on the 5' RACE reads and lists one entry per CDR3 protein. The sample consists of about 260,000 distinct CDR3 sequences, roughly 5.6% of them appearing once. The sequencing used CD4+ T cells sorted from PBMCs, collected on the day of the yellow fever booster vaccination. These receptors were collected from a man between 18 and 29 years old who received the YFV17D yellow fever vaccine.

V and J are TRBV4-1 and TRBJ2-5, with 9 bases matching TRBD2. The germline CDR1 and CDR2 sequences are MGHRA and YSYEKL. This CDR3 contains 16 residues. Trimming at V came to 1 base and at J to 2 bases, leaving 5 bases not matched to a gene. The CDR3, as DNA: TGCGCCAGCAGCCAAGGGGTCAGCGGGAGGCAAGAGACCCAGTACTTC. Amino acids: CASSQGVSGRQETQYF.

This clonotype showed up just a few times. The CDR3 DNA reads TGTGCCAGCAGCCCTACAGGGATTAATGAAGCTTTCTTT. Translation: CASSPTGINEAFF. The chain uses TRBV7-3 and TRBJ1-1; D might be TRBD1 (6 bases). The CDR3 covers 13 residues. V lost 5 bases, J lost 7 bases, and 14 bases lay in between. CDR1 and CDR2 (germline): SGHTA, FQGTGA.

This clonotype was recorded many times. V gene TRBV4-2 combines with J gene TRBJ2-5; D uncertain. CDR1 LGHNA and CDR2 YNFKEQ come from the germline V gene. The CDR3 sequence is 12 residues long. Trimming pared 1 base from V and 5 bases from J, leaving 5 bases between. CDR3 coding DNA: TGTGCCAGCAGCCAAGTTCGGGAGACCCAGTACTTC. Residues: CASSQVRETQYF.

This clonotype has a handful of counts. The CDR3 DNA reads TGTGCCAGCAGCTTAAAGGTCGCCAGGGTGGATTCACCCCTCCACTTT. Protein sequence: CASSLKVARVDSPLHF. The chain joins TRBV7-8 to TRBJ1-6; possibly TRBD1 for D (5 bases). The CDR3 extends over 16 amino acids. Trimming removed 2 bases from V and 8 bases from J, with 16 bases in between. Per the germline V gene, CDR1 is SGHVS and CDR2 is FQNEAQ.

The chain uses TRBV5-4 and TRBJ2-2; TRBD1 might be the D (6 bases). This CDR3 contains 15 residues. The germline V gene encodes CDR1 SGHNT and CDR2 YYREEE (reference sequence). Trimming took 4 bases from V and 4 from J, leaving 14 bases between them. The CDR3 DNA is TGTGCCAGCAGCCTCCCACAGGGTCTCACCGGGGAGCTGTTTTTT. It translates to CASSLPQGLTGELFF.

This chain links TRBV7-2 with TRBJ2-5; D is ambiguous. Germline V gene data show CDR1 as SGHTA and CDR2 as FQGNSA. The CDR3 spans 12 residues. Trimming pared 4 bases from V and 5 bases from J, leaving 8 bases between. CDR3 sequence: CASSSVVETQYF. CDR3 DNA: TGTGCCAGCAGCTCCGTAGTCGAGACCCAGTACTTC.

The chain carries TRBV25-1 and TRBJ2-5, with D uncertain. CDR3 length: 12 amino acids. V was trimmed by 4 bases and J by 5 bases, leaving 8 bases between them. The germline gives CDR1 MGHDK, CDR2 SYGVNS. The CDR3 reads CASSVGLETQYF. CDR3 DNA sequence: TGTGCCAGCAGTGTAGGGTTGGAGACCCAGTACTTC.

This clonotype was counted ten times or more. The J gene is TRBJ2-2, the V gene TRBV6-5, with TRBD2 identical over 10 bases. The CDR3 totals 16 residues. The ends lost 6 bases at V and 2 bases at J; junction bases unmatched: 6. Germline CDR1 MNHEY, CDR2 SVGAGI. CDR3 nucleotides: TGTGCCAGCAGGCCCATAGCGGGGGGAAACACCGGGGAGCTGTTTTTT. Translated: CASRPIAGGNTGELFF.

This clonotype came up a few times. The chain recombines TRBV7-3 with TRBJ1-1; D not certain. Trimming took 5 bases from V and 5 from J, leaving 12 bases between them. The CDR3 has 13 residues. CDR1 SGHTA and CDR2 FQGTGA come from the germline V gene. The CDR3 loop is CASSALGGTEAFF. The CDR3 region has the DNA TGTGCCAGCAGCGCCCTTGGAGGGACTGAAGCTTTCTTT.

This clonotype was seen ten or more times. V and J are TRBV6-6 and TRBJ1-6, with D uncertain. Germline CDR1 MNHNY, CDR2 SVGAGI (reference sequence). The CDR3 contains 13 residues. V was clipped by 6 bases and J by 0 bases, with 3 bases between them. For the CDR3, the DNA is TGTGCCAGCAGCCACTCCTATAATTCACCCCTCCACTTT. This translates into CASSHSYNSPLHF.

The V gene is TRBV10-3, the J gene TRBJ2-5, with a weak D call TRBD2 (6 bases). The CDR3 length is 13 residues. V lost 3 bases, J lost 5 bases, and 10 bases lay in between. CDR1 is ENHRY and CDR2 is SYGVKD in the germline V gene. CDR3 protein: CAISERGRETQYF. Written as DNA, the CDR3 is TGTGCCATCAGTGAAAGAGGGAGGGAGACCCAGTACTTC.

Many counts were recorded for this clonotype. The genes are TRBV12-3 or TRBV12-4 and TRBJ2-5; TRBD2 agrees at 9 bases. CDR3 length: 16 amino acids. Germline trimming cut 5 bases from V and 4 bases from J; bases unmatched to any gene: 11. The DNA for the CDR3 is TGTGCCAGCAGTCCCCTGGTAGCGGGGGCGGGAGAGACCCAGTACTTC. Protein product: CASSPLVAGAGETQYF.

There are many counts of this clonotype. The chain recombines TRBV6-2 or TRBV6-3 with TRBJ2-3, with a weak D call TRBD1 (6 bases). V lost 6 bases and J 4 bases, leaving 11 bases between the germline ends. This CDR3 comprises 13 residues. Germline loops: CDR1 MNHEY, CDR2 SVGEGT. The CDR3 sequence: CASRLQGPDTQYF. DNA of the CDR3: TGTGCCAGCAGACTACAGGGTCCAGATACGCAGTATTTT.

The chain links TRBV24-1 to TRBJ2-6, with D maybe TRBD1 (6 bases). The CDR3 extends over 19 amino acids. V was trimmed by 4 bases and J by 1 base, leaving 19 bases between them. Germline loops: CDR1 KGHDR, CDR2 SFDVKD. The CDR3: CATSEPPGQVRSGANVLTF. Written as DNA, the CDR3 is TGTGCCACCAGTGAACCCCCGGGACAAGTGAGATCTGGGGCCAACGTCCTGACTTTC.

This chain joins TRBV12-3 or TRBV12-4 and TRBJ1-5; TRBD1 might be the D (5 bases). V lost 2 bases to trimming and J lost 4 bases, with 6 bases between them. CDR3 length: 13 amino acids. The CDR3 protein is CASSLWGNQPQHF. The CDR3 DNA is TGTGCCAGCAGTTTATGGGGGAATCAGCCCCAGCATTTT.

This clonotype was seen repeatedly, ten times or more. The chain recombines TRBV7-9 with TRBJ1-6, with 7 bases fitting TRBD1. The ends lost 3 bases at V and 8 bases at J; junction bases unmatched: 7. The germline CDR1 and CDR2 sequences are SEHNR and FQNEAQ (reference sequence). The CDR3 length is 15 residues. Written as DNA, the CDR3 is TGTGCCAGCAGCTTTACAGGGGTAGGGGATTCACCCCTCCACTTT. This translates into CASSFTGVGDSPLHF.

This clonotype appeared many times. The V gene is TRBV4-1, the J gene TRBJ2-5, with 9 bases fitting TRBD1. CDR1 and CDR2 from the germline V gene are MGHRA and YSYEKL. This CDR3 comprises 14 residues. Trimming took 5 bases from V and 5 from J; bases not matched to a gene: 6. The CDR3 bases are TGCGCCAGCAGCAGAGCCGGGACAGGGGAGACCCAGTACTTC. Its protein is CASSRAGTGETQYF.

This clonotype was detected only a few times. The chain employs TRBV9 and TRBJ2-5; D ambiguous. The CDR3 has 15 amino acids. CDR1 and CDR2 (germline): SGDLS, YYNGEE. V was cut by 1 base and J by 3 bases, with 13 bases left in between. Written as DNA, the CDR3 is TGTGCCAGCAGCGTACGTGAAGGGTTTAAAGAGACCCAGTACTTC. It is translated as CASSVREGFKETQYF.

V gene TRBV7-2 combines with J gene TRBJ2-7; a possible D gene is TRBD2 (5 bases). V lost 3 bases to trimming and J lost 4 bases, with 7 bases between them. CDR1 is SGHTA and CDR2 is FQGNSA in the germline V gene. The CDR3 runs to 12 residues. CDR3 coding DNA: TGTGCCAGCAGCTTGACTACATACGAGCAGTACTTC. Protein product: CASSLTTYEQYF.

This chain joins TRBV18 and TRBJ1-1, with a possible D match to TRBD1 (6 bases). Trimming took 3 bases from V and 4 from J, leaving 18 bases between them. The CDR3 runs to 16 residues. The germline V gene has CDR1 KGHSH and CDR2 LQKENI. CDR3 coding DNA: TGTGCCAGCTCACCCATATTAGGGGGGACGGGCACTGAAGCTTTCTTT. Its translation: CASSPILGGTGTEAFF.